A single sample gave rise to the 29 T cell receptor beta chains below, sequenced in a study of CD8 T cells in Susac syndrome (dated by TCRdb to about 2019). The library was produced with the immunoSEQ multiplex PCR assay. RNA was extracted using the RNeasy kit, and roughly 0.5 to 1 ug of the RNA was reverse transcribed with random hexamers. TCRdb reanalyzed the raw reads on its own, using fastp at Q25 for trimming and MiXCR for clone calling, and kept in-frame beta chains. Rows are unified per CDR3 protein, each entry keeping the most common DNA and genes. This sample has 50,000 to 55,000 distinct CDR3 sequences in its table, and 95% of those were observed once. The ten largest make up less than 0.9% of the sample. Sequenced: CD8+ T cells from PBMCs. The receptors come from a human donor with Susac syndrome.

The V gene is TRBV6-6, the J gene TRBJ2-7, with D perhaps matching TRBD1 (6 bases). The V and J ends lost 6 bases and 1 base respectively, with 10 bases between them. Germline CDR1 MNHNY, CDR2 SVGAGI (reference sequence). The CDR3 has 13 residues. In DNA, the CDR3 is TGTGCCAGCAGGTCAGGGGATTCCTACGAGCAGTACTTC. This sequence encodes CASRSGDSYEQYF.

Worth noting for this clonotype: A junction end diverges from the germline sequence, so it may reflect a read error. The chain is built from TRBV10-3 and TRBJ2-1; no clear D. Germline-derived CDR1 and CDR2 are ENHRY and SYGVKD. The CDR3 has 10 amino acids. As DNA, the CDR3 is TGTGCCATCAGTGAGTCAACTATCCTCTTC. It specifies CAISESTILF.

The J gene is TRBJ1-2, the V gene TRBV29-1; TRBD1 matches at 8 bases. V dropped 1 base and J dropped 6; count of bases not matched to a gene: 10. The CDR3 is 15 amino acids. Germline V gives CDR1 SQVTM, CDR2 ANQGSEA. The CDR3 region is CSVEVKDGTGDGYTF. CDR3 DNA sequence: TGCAGCGTTGAAGTTAAAGACGGGACAGGAGATGGCTACACCTTC. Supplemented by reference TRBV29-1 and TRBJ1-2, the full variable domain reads SAVISQKPSRDICQRGTSLTIQCQVDSQVTMMFWYRQQPGQSLTLIATANQGSEATYESGFVIDKFPISRPNLTFSTLTVSNMSPEDSSIYLCSVEVKDGTGDGYTFGSGTRLTVV.

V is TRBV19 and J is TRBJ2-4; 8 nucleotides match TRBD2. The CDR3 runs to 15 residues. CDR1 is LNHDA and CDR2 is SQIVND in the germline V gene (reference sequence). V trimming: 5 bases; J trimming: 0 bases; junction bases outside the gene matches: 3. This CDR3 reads CASSWTSPAKNIQYF. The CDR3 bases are TGTGCCAGTAGTTGGACTAGCCCAGCCAAAAACATTCAGTACTTC. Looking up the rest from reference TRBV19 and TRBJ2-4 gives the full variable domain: DGGITQSPKYLFRKEGQNVTLSCEQNLNHDAMYWYRQDPGQGLRLIYYSQIVNDFQKGDIAEGYSVSREKKESFPLTVTSAQKNPTAFYLCASSWTSPAKNIQYFGAGTRLSVL.

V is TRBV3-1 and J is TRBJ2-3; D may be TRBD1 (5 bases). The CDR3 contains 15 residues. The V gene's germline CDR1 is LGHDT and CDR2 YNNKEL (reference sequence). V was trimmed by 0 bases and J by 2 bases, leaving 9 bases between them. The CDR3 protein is CASSQDRVFTDTQYF. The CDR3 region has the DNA TGTGCCAGCAGCCAAGACAGGGTCTTCACAGATACGCAGTATTTT.

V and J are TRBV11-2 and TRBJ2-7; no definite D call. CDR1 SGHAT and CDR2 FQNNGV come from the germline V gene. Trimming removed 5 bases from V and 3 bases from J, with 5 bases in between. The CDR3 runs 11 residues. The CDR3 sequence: CASSGVYEQYF. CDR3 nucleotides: TGTGCCAGCAGCGGGGTCTACGAGCAGTACTTC.

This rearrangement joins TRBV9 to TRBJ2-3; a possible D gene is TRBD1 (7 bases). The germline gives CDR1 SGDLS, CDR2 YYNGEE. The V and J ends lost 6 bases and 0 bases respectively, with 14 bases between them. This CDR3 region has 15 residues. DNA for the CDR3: TGTGCCAGCACCGAGGAGGGGGCAAGCACAGATACGCAGTATTTT. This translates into CASTEEGASTDTQYF.

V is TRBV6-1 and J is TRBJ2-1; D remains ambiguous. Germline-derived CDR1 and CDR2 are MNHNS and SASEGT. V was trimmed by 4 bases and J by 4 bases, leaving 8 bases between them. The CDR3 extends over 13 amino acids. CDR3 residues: CASSAGLYNEQFF. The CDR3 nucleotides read TGTGCCAGCAGTGCCGGTCTGTACAATGAGCAGTTCTTC.

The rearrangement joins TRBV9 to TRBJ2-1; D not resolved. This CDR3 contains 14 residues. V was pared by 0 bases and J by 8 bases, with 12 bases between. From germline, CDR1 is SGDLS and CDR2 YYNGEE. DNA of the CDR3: TGTGCCAGCAGCGTAGGCTTCCCGTGGGATGAGCAGTTCTTC. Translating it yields CASSVGFPWDEQFF.

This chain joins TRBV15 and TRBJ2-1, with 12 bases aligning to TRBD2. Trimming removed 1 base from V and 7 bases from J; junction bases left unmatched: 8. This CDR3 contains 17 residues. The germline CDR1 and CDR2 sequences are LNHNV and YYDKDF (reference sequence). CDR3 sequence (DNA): TGTGCCACCAGCAGAGCTAGCGGGGGGGCCGTGTGGAATGAGCAGTTCTTC. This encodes CATSRASGGAVWNEQFF. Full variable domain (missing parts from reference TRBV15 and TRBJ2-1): DAMVIQNPRYQVTQFGKPVTLSCSQTLNHNVMYWYQQKSSQAPKLLFHYYDKDFNNEADTPDNFQSRRPNTSFCFLDIRSPGLGDTAMYLCATSRASGGAVWNEQFFGPGTRLTVL.

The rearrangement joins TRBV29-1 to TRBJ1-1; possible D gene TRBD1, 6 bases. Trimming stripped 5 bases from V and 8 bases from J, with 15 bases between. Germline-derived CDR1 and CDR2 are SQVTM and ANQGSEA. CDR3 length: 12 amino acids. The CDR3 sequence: CSVSVQGAEAFF. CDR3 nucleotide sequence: TGCAGCGTTTCGGTACAGGGAGCCGAAGCTTTCTTT.

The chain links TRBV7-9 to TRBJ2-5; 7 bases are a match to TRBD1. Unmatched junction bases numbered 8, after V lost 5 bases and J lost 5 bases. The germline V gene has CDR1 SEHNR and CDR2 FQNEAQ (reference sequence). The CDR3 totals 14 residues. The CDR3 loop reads CASSPSTGVETQYF. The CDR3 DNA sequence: TGTGCCAGCAGCCCCTCCACAGGGGTGGAGACCCAGTACTTC. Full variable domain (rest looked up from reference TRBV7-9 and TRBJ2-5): DTGVSQNPRHKITKRGQNVTFRCDPISEHNRLYWYRQTLGQGPEFLTYFQNEAQLEKSRLLSDRFSAERPKGSFSTLEIQRTEQGDSAMYLCASSPSTGVETQYFGPGTRLLVL.

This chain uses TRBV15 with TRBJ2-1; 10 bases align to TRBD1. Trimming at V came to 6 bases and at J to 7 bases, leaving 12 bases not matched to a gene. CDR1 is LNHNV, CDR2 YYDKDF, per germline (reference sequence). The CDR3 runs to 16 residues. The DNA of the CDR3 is TGTGCCACCAGTTTTGAGAAGACAGGGGGCACGAATGAGCAGTTCTTC. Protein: CATSFEKTGGTNEQFF.

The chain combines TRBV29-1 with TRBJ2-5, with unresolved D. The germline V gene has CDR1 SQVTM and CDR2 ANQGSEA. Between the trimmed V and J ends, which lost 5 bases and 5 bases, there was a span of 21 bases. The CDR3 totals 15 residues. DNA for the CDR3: TGCAGCGTTTCCCAACCCCACGACGCGACGGAGACCCAGTACTTC. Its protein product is CSVSQPHDATETQYF. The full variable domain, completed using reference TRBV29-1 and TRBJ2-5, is SAVISQKPSRDICQRGTSLTIQCQVDSQVTMMFWYRQQPGQSLTLIATANQGSEATYESGFVIDKFPISRPNLTFSTLTVSNMSPEDSSIYLCSVSQPHDATETQYFGPGTRLLVL.

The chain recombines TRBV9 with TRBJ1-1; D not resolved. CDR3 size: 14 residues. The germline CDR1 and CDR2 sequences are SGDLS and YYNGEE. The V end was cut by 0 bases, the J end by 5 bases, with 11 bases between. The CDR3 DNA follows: TGTGCCAGCAGCGTAGAACAGAAACCTACTGAAGCTTTCTTT. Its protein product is CASSVEQKPTEAFF. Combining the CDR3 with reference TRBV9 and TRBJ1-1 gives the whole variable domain DSGVTQTPKHLITATGQRVTLRCSPRSGDLSVYWYQQSLDQGLQFLIQYYNGEERAKGNILERFSAQQFPDLHSELNLSSLELGDSALYFCASSVEQKPTEAFFGQGTRLTVV.

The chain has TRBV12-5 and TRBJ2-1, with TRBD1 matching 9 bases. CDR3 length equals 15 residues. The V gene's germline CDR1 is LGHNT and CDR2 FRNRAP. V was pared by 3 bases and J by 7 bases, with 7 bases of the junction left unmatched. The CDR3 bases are TGTGCTAGTGGTTTATGGACAGGGGTTTTTAATGAGCAGTTCTTC. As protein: CASGLWTGVFNEQFF.

The CDR3 nucleotides read TGTGCCAGTAGTATAGGAGCCGGGATCGAGCAGTACTTC. It translates to CASSIGAGIEQYF. The chain employs TRBV19 and TRBJ2-7; TRBD2 might be the D (5 bases). Trimming stripped 1 base from V and 6 bases from J, with 10 bases between. The CDR3 is made up of 13 amino acids. Germline V gene sequence: CDR1 LNHDA, CDR2 SQIVND (reference sequence). Complete variable domain (other parts from reference TRBV19 and TRBJ2-7): DGGITQSPKYLFRKEGQNVTLSCEQNLNHDAMYWYRQDPGQGLRLIYYSQIVNDFQKGDIAEGYSVSREKKESFPLTVTSAQKNPTAFYLCASSIGAGIEQYFGPGTRLTVT.

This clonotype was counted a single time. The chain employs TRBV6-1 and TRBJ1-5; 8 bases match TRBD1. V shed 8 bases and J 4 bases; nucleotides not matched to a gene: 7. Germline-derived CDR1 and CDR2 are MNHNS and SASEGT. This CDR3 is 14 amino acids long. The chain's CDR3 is CASGYNRGNQPQHF. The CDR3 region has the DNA TGTGCCAGCGGATACAACAGGGGGAATCAGCCCCAGCATTTT.

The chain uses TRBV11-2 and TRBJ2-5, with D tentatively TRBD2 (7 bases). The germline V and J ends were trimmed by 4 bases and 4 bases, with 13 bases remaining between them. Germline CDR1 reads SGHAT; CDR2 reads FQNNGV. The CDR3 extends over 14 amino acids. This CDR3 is CASSSPGGRETQYF. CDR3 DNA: TGTGCCAGCAGCTCCCCGGGGGGCCGAGAGACCCAGTACTTC.

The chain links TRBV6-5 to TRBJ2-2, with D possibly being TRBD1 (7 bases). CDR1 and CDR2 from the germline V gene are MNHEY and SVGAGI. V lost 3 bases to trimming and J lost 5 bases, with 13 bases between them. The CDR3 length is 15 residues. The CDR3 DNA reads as TGTGCCAGCAGTTATGGGCCAGGGGGGACCGGGGAGCTGTTTTTT. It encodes CASSYGPGGTGELFF.

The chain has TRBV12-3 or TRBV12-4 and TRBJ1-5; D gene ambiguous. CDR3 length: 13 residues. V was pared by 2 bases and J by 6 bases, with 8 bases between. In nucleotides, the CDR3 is TGTGCCAGCAGTTTATGGATTGGTCAGCCCCAGCATTTT. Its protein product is CASSLWIGQPQHF.

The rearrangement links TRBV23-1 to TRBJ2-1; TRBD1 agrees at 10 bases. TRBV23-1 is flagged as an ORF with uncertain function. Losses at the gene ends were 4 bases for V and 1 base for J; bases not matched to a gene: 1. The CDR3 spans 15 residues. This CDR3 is CASSLGQGSYNEQFF. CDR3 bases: TGCGCCAGCAGTCTGGGACAGGGGTCCTACAATGAGCAGTTCTTC.

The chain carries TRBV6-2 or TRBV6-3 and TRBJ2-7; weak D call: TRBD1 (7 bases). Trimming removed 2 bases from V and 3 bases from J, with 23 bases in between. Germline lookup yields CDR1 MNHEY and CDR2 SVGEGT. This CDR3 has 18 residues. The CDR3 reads CASSYRRDSTLSDYEQYF. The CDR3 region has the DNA TGTGCCAGCAGTTACAGGAGGGACAGCACCCTATCCGACTACGAGCAGTACTTC.

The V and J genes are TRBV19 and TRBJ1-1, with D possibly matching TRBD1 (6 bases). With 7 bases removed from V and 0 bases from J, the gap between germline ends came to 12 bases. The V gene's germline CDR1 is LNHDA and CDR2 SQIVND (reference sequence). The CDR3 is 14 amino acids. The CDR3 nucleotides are TGTGCCAGTACCTGGACAGCAATGAACACTGAAGCTTTCTTT. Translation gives CASTWTAMNTEAFF. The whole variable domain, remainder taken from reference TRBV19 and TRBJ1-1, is DGGITQSPKYLFRKEGQNVTLSCEQNLNHDAMYWYRQDPGQGLRLIYYSQIVNDFQKGDIAEGYSVSREKKESFPLTVTSAQKNPTAFYLCASTWTAMNTEAFFGQGTRLTVV.

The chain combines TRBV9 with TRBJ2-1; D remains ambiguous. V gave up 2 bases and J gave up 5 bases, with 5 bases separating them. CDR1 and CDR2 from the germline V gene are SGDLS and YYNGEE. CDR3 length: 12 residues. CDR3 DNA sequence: TGTGCCAGCAGCGTTTCGGACAATGAGCAGTTCTTC. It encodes CASSVSDNEQFF.

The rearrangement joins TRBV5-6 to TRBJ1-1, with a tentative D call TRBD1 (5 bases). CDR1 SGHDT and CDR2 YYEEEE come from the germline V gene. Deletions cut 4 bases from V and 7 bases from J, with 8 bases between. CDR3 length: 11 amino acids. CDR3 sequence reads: CASSVRGEAFF. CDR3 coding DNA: TGTGCCAGCAGCGTAAGGGGTGAAGCTTTCTTT.

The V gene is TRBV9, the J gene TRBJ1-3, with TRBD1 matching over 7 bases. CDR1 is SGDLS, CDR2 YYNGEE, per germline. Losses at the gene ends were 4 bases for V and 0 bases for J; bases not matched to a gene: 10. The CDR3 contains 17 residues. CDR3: CASSSRNRGISGNTIYF. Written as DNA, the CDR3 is TGTGCCAGCAGCTCACGGAACAGGGGCATCTCTGGAAACACCATATATTTT.

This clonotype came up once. CDR3 bases: TGTGCCAGCAGCCGACAGGTTAACTATGGCTACACCTTC. Amino acids: CASSRQVNYGYTF. The chain combines TRBV7-9 with TRBJ1-2, with a weak D call TRBD1 (6 bases). There are 13 residues in the CDR3. CDR1 is SEHNR, CDR2 FQNEAQ, per germline (reference sequence). Trimming removed 5 bases at V and 1 base at J, with 8 bases between.

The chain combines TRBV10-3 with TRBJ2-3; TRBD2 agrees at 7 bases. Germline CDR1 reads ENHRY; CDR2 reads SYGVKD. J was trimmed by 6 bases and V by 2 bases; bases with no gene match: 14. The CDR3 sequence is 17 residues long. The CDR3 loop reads CAISERFGGYNEDTQYF. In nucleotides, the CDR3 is TGTGCCATCAGTGAGCGGTTCGGGGGGTATAATGAGGATACGCAGTATTTT.